This T cell receptor (beta chain) was retrieved from a study of blood T cell repertoires in COVID-19. Overall study context: From T cells, B-cell-depleted T cells, or PBMCs came the material, which was cDNA or gDNA.

As originally analysed: Reference gene primer amplification gave estimated nucleated cell counts. Profiled with immunoSEQ multiplex PCR; TCRdb holds only in-frame clones, not every one. V and J calls and clone size are those listed in that table; D and trimming were worked out from the DNA. The repertoire includes roughly 39,000 clones, around 74% of them detected once, and roughly 25% sits in the top ten. Losses at the gene ends were 6 bases for V and 15 bases for J; bases not matched to a gene: 14. Germline loops: CDR1 MNHEY, CDR2 SMNVEV (reference sequence). The CDR3 is 13 amino acids. The clonotype was recovered from a man between 65 and 85 years old with acute or convalescent COVID-19. The specimen sequenced was peripheral blood. This sequence joins TRBV27 and TRBJ1-5, with TRBD1 matching 7 bases. CDR3 loop: CASRTGVGGKRHF. DNA for the CDR3: TGTGCCAGCAGAACAGGGGTCGGGGGCAAAAGGCATTTT.